This entry concerns a single TCR beta chain. This specimen belongs to a study of T cell changes during pregnancy in multiple sclerosis. CDR3 length: 16 amino acids. The ends were cut back, 1 base at V and 6 bases at J, with 16 bases in the middle. The germline V gene has CDR1 SNHLY and CDR2 FYNNEI. Profiling relied on immunoSEQ multiplex PCR, and the TCRdb table lists in-frame clones only, not all of them. The table records roughly 37,000 clones, roughly 90% of them present only once. The TCR comes from a female donor with multiple sclerosis, enrolled in a pregnancy study. Sample: CD8+ T cells from peripheral blood mononuclear cells, taken before pregnancy. The V and J genes are TRBV2 and TRBJ2-1; possibly TRBD2 for D (6 bases). DNA for the CDR3: TGTGCCAGCAGTGAAGTACCGGGGAGGTCAGTCAATGAGCAGTTCTTC. Encoded protein: CASSEVPGRSVNEQFF.